The 31 T cell receptor beta chains below come from one sample, sequenced in a study of T cell repertoires in cytomegalovirus infection. TCRdb redid the calling of the reads with MiXCR, one entry per CDR3 protein. The profile covers hundreds of thousands of distinct CDR3 sequences, with about a sixth appearing a single time and about 12% taken by the ten largest. Input material: PBMCs. The source of these receptors is a human donor in good health (CMV status not recorded). Some clones in this sample may be carry-over from other donors' samples.

This clonotype has at least ten counts. The genes are TRBV7-2 and TRBJ1-3; D is undetermined. Germline CDR1 SGHTA, CDR2 FQGNSA. The V end lost 4 bases, the J end lost 0 bases, and 10 bases lay between the germline ends. CDR3 length: 15 residues. Here the CDR3 reads CASSWTENSGNTIYF. The CDR3 DNA sequence: TGTGCCAGCAGCTGGACTGAGAACTCTGGAAACACCATATATTTT.

This clonotype was counted a few times. V usage is TRBV20-1 and J usage is TRBJ2-7, with 10 bases matching TRBD1. With 1 base clipped from V and 5 bases from J, the junction kept 8 bases outside the gene matches. CDR1 and CDR2 from the germline V gene are DFQATT and SNEGSKA (reference sequence). The CDR3 is 15 amino acids. The CDR3 coding sequence is TGCAGTGCTAGAGTTCGGCGGACAGGGGGGCACGAGCAGTACTTC. This translates into CSARVRRTGGHEQYF.

The chain recombines TRBV7-9 with TRBJ2-7, with no clear D. The V gene lost 3 bases and the J gene lost 0 bases, with 9 bases spanning the gap. The CDR3 loop spans 14 amino acids. Per the germline V gene, CDR1 is SEHNR and CDR2 is FQNEAQ (reference sequence). The CDR3 region is CASSFRVSSYEQYF. The CDR3 DNA reads as TGTGCCAGCAGCTTCCGCGTTTCCTCCTACGAGCAGTACTTC.

This clonotype has ten or more counts. The chain couples TRBV6-1 to TRBJ1-6; weak D call: TRBD1 (5 bases). Germline CDR1 MNHNS, CDR2 SASEGT. The V end was cut by 2 bases, the J end by 7 bases, with 12 bases between. The CDR3 runs 15 residues. The CDR3 DNA reads as TGTGCCAGCAGTGAACTGCCAGGGCTGAATTCACCCCTCCACTTT. It encodes CASSELPGLNSPLHF.

This clonotype was observed a handful of times. The chain recombines TRBV11-3 with TRBJ1-1; D possibly corresponds to TRBD1 (5 bases). The CDR3 is made up of 16 amino acids. In germline, CDR1 is SGHNT, CDR2 YENEEA. V gave up 2 bases and J gave up 3 bases, with 16 bases separating them. This CDR3 is CASSLNSWGKDTEAFF. DNA of the CDR3: TGTGCCAGCAGCTTAAATTCCTGGGGGAAGGACACTGAAGCTTTCTTT.

This clonotype has ten or more counts. The chain couples TRBV7-2 to TRBJ2-7, with a weak D call TRBD1 (6 bases). Germline assignment: CDR1 SGHTA and CDR2 FQGNSA. V was pared by 0 bases and J by 2 bases, with 23 bases between. This CDR3 region has 19 residues. CDR3 in amino acids: CASSLASRAGAQWAYEQYF. CDR3 DNA: TGTGCCAGCAGCTTAGCGAGCAGGGCAGGGGCGCAATGGGCCTACGAGCAGTACTTC.

The chain recombines TRBV6-2 or TRBV6-3 with TRBJ1-1; D is perhaps TRBD1 (5 bases). Germline lookup yields CDR1 MNHEY and CDR2 SVGEGT. V dropped 6 bases and J dropped 0 bases, with 11 bases sitting between them. There are 14 residues in the CDR3. The DNA for the CDR3 is TGTGCCAGCAGGGGGGTGCTCATGAACACTGAAGCTTTCTTT. As protein: CASRGVLMNTEAFF.

This sequence joins TRBV12-3 or TRBV12-4 and TRBJ2-3; no firm D call. V was clipped by 1 base and J by 7 bases, with 12 bases between them. The CDR3 extends over 14 amino acids. CDR3 residues: CASSLGALPHTQYF. The CDR3 DNA reads TGTGCCAGCAGTTTAGGAGCGCTGCCTCATACGCAGTATTTT.

The rearrangement uses TRBV12-3 or TRBV12-4 and TRBJ1-4; D is uncertain. The CDR3 runs 13 residues. Trimming shortened V by 8 bases and J by 5 bases, and 12 bases separated the two germline ends. DNA of the CDR3: TGTGCCAGCGGGCTCCGGTCCAATGAAAAACTGTTTTTT. Translating gives CASGLRSNEKLFF.

This clonotype was counted only a few times. The chain couples TRBV12-3 or TRBV12-4 to TRBJ1-2, with D possibly being TRBD1 (5 bases). Trimming left V 2 bases short and J 7 bases short, with 14 bases between. The CDR3 is made up of 14 amino acids. DNA of the CDR3: TGTGCCAGCAGTTTACGGCAGGGTTACTTTGGCTACACCTTC. This translates into CASSLRQGYFGYTF.

This chain uses TRBV12-3 or TRBV12-4 with TRBJ2-5; TRBD1 agrees at 9 bases. The CDR3 has 16 amino acids. V lost 7 bases and J lost 7; bases outside the gene matches: 16. The CDR3 loop is CASTINWGQGRWTQYF. In DNA, the CDR3 is TGTGCCAGCACCATCAATTGGGGACAGGGTAGATGGACCCAGTACTTC.

This clonotype was observed a few times. V and J are TRBV3-1 and TRBJ2-7; 10 nucleotides align to TRBD1. Trimming at V came to 3 bases and at J to 5 bases, leaving 10 bases not matched to a gene. The CDR3 length is 16 residues. The V gene's germline CDR1 is LGHDT and CDR2 YNNKEL (reference sequence). The CDR3 region has the DNA TGTGCCAGCAGCCACCTCGTTGGGACAGGGGTAAACGAGCAGTACTTC. Its translation: CASSHLVGTGVNEQYF.

The V call is TRBV7-2, the J call TRBJ1-1; the D gene is possibly TRBD1 (6 bases). Germline V gene sequence: CDR1 SGHTA, CDR2 FQGNSA. V shed 4 bases and J shed 5 bases, with 14 bases lying between them. The CDR3 is 14 amino acids. The CDR3 bases are TGTGCCAGCAGCTCCCAGGGGCGTAGGACTGAAGCTTTCTTT. Translation: CASSSQGRRTEAFF.

This clonotype turned up a few times. V usage is TRBV2 and J usage is TRBJ2-3; 14 bases are a match to TRBD2. The germline V gene has CDR1 SNHLY and CDR2 FYNNEI. The junction had 1 base not matched to a gene; V was cut back by 7 bases and J by 1 base. The CDR3 spans 15 residues. The CDR3 DNA is TGTGCCAGCACGGGACTAGCGGGGGGCACAGATACGCAGTATTTT. It codes for CASTGLAGGTDTQYF.

In its sample, this clonotype was seen a few times. This chain connects TRBV2 to TRBJ2-3, with 8 bases matching TRBD2. The CDR3 runs 16 residues. V lost 4 bases, J lost 4 bases, and 10 bases stayed unmatched. Germline-derived CDR1 and CDR2 are SNHLY and FYNNEI. CDR3 loop: CASSGGLAPRADTQYF. The CDR3 coding sequence is TGTGCCAGCAGTGGCGGACTAGCCCCCAGAGCAGATACGCAGTATTTT. The full variable domain, completed using reference TRBV2 and TRBJ2-3, is EPEVTQTPSHQVTQMGQEVILRCVPISNHLYFYWYRQILGQKVEFLVSFYNNEISEKSEIFDDQFSVERPDGSNFTLKIRSTKLEDSAMYFCASSGGLAPRADTQYFGPGTRLTVL.

This clonotype showed up many times. The rearrangement uses TRBV11-1 and TRBJ1-1; 7 bases map to TRBD1. The junction had 11 bases not matched to a gene; V was cut back by 5 bases and J by 5 bases. The CDR3 is 15 amino acids. In germline, CDR1 is SGHAT, CDR2 FQDESV (reference sequence). In nucleotides, the CDR3 is TGTGCCAGCAGCCCCCGGGACAGCGGGAGGACTGAAGCTTTCTTT. Translation: CASSPRDSGRTEAFF.

V is TRBV9 and J is TRBJ2-2; 7 bases map to TRBD1. Germline V gives CDR1 SGDLS, CDR2 YYNGEE. V shed 5 bases and J 8 bases; nucleotides not matched to a gene: 9. This CDR3 has 14 residues. The CDR3 sequence is CASRLTGSMGELFF. The CDR3 nucleotides read TGTGCCAGCAGACTGACAGGGTCCATGGGGGAGCTGTTTTTT.

The chain has TRBV2 and TRBJ1-4; a weak D match, TRBD1 (6 bases). V lost 10 bases and J 0 bases, leaving 12 bases between the germline ends. This CDR3 is built from 14 residues. Per the germline V gene, CDR1 is SNHLY and CDR2 is FYNNEI. The CDR3 sequence: CANRELATNEKLFF. Written as DNA, the CDR3 is TGTGCCAACAGGGAACTTGCAACTAATGAAAAACTGTTTTTT.

This clonotype occurred a few times. The chain links TRBV6-1 to TRBJ1-6; 10 nucleotides align to TRBD1. This CDR3 contains 16 residues. J gave up 7 bases and V 4 bases, and 7 bases lay outside the gene matches. The germline CDR1 and CDR2 sequences are MNHNS and SASEGT. CDR3 in amino acids: CASSAGQGLDNSPLHF. For the CDR3, the DNA is TGTGCCAGCAGTGCGGGACAGGGGTTAGACAATTCACCCCTCCACTTT.

This clonotype was observed many times. This rearrangement joins TRBV19 to TRBJ1-2; D possibly corresponds to TRBD1 (5 bases). V was trimmed by 1 base and J by 2 bases, leaving 14 bases between them. Germline assignment: CDR1 LNHDA and CDR2 SQIVND (reference sequence). The CDR3 covers 16 residues. CDR3 sequence reads: CASSIAGLYANYGYTF. In nucleotides, the CDR3 is TGTGCCAGTAGTATAGCAGGGCTCTACGCGAACTATGGCTACACCTTC. Looking up the rest from reference TRBV19 and TRBJ1-2 gives the full variable domain: DGGITQSPKYLFRKEGQNVTLSCEQNLNHDAMYWYRQDPGQGLRLIYYSQIVNDFQKGDIAEGYSVSREKKESFPLTVTSAQKNPTAFYLCASSIAGLYANYGYTFGSGTRLTVV.

The chain has TRBV20-1 and TRBJ1-5; D unclear. This CDR3 contains 12 residues. Looked up from germline, CDR1 is DFQATT and CDR2 is SNEGSKA (reference sequence). V lost 6 bases and J lost 4, with 10 bases in between. Written as DNA, the CDR3 is TGCAGTGCCAGGACTCCAAATCAGCCCCAGCATTTT. As protein: CSARTPNQPQHF.

This clonotype came up a few times. The gene calls are TRBV6-1 and TRBJ2-2; 8 bases line up with TRBD1. V lost 7 bases, J lost 1 base, and 5 bases stayed unmatched. The CDR3 runs 15 residues. Germline V gives CDR1 MNHNS, CDR2 SASEGT. For the CDR3, the DNA is TGTGCCAGCACGGCTGGGACAGGGAACACCGGGGAGCTGTTTTTT. Translated, it gives CASTAGTGNTGELFF.

J is TRBJ2-7 and V is TRBV20-1; possible D gene TRBD1, 6 bases. The germline gives CDR1 DFQATT, CDR2 SNEGSKA (reference sequence). The CDR3 has 11 residues. The V end lost 7 bases, the J end lost 5 bases, and 12 bases lay between the germline ends. The CDR3 protein is CSVGAQDEQYF. DNA for the CDR3: TGCAGTGTGGGGGCGCAGGACGAGCAGTACTTC.

This clonotype was counted only a few times. The CDR3 loop is CASSGAGGRSFYEQYF. In DNA form, the CDR3 reads TGTGCCAGCAGTGGCGCCGGTGGACGTAGTTTCTACGAGCAGTACTTC. This chain joins TRBV6-1 and TRBJ2-7; no definite D call. CDR3 length: 16 amino acids. V was shortened by 4 bases and J by 3 bases, with 19 bases between the two germline ends. Germline V gene data show CDR1 as MNHNS and CDR2 as SASEGT.

This clonotype was observed a few times. This chain links TRBV5-6 with TRBJ2-3; D uncertain. Germline V gives CDR1 SGHDT, CDR2 YYEEEE. V lost 2 bases and J lost 1, with 11 bases in between. The CDR3 sequence is 15 residues long. The CDR3 loop is CASSLWNGRTDTQYF. CDR3 nucleotide sequence: TGTGCCAGCAGCTTATGGAACGGACGCACAGATACGCAGTATTTT. The whole variable domain, filled in from reference TRBV5-6 and TRBJ2-3, reads DAGVTQSPTHLIKTRGQQVTLRCSPKSGHDTVSWYQQALGQGPQFIFQYYEEEERQRGNFPDRFSGHQFPNYSSELNVNALLLGDSALYLCASSLWNGRTDTQYFGPGTRLTVL.

The chain combines TRBV5-6 with TRBJ1-1, with 10 bases matching TRBD1. V shed 4 bases and J 4 bases; nucleotides not matched to a gene: 10. Germline V lookup: CDR1 SGHDT, CDR2 YYEEEE. The length of the CDR3 is 16 residues. The CDR3 DNA reads as TGTGCCAGCAGCGGATCGGACAGGGGGTTCAGCACTGAAGCTTTCTTT. Translated, it gives CASSGSDRGFSTEAFF.

In this sample, this clonotype turned up many times. The rearrangement joins TRBV19 to TRBJ2-1; 7 bases are a match to TRBD2. Germline-derived CDR1 and CDR2 are LNHDA and SQIVND (reference sequence). CDR3 length equals 20 residues. The J segment lost 1 base and the V segment lost 4 bases, leaving 19 bases of the junction unmatched. In DNA form, the CDR3 reads TGTGCCAGTAGTACAGGGACTACTCGCTTATCCTTTCCATCCTACAATGAGCAGTTCTTC. Translating it yields CASSTGTTRLSFPSYNEQFF.

This clonotype was recorded many times. The chain recombines TRBV6-1 with TRBJ1-6; D not certain. Germline CDR1 and CDR2: MNHNS and SASEGT. This CDR3 comprises 12 residues. Trimming took off 11 bases at V and 8 bases at J, with 13 bases between the two ends. The CDR3 protein is CAGEPGDSPLHF. CDR3 in DNA: TGTGCCGGCGAGCCCGGGGATTCACCCCTCCACTTT.

The chain's CDR3 is CASSLSVQGYTEAFF. CDR3 DNA: TGTGCCAGCAGTTTATCGGTACAGGGGTACACTGAAGCTTTCTTT. The V call is TRBV27, the J call TRBJ1-1, with 7 bases matching TRBD1. The CDR3 runs 15 residues. The J segment lost 3 bases and the V segment lost 0 bases, leaving 4 bases of the junction unmatched. Germline-derived CDR1 and CDR2 are MNHEY and SMNVEV (reference sequence).

This clonotype has at least ten counts. This chain links TRBV7-2 with TRBJ1-6; D possibly corresponds to TRBD1 (6 bases). CDR3 length: 15 amino acids. The germline V gene encodes CDR1 SGHTA and CDR2 FQGNSA. Trimming removed 1 base at V and 7 bases at J, with 11 bases between. This chain's CDR3 is CASSLEGQINSPLHF. CDR3 nucleotide sequence: TGTGCCAGCAGCTTAGAGGGACAAATAAATTCACCCCTCCACTTT.

V gene TRBV4-3 combines with J gene TRBJ1-3; no definite D call. The V gene lost 4 bases and the J gene lost 0 bases, with 7 bases spanning the gap. Germline lookup yields CDR1 LGHNA and CDR2 YSLEER. The CDR3 contains 14 residues. In DNA, the CDR3 is TGCGCCAGCAGCCGATCAGACTCTGGAAACACCATATATTTT. Protein sequence: CASSRSDSGNTIYF.